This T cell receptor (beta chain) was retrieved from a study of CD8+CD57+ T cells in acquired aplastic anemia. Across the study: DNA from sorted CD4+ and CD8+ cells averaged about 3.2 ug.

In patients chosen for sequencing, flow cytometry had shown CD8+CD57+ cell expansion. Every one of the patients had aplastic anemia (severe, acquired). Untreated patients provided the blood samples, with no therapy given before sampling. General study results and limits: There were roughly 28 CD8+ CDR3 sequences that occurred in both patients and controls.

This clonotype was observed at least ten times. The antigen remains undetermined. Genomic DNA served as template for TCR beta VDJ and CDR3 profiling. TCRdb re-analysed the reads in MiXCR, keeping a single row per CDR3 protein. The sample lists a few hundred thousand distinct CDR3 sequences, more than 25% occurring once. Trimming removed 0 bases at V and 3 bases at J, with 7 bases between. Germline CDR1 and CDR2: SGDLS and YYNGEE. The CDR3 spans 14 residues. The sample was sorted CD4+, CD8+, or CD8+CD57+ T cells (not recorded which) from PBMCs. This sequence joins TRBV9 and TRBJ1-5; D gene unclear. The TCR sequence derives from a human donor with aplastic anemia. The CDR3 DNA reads TGTGCCAGCAGCGTAGGGGCCGACAATCAGCCCCAGCATTTT. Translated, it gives CASSVGADNQPQHF. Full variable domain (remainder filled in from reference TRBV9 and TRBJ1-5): DSGVTQTPKHLITATGQRVTLRCSPRSGDLSVYWYQQSLDQGLQFLIQYYNGEERAKGNILERFSAQQFPDLHSELNLSSLELGDSALYFCASSVGADNQPQHFGDGTRLSIL.